The T cell receptor beta chain under discussion was sequenced for a study of blood T cell repertoires in COVID-19 (dated by TCRdb to 2020 to 2022). With respect to the entire study: The collaborator samples originated in the United States, Italy and Spain and spanned the acute and convalescent phases of COVID-19. Nearly every sample came with metadata listing a de-identified subject ID, COVID-19 status, age in years and sex. Where available, HLA class I and class II types were taken from metadata supplied by the sample provider and were not determined by assay-based typing. The repertoires were made available in a free public database intended to serve as a resource for research on the immune response to SARS-CoV-2. The prospective study material was composed of cDNA or gDNA derived from T cells, B-cell-depleted T cells, or PBMCs. Deeply sampled blood TCRbeta repertoires from subjects exposed to, actively infected with, or recovered from COVID-19 were included in the dataset. Samples came from the ongoing ImmuneRACE study (first 160 participants) plus 1,254 subjects from 6 global collaborators.

One collaborating source in Seattle enrolled patients during active infection and followed them longitudinally through the course of disease. Collaborating institutions collected whole blood in K2EDTA tubes following their own protocols. Collaborator samples were shipped for TCRbeta analysis as frozen whole blood, isolated PBMCs, or DNA extracted from either sample type. The immunoSEQ Assay, a bias-controlled multiplex PCR, was used to amplify TCRbeta CDR3 regions from genomic DNA. As for how the authors treated the data: The number of nucleated cells in each sample was estimated from the amplification of reference gene primers within the assay. To quantify the absolute abundance of each unique TCRbeta CDR3 rearrangement, sequence reads were collapsed and filtered. For each sample, productive Simpson clonality was calculated as the square root of Simpson's diversity index across productive rearrangements. Here the immuneACCESS table is served through TCRdb, limited to in-frame sequences with V and J called. Missing clones are a known gap in these copies; in checked studies unresolved V genes cover under half, and the rest lacks a known reason. Clonal size and the V and J genes are those of that table, whereas D and trimming came from the DNA. This sample has more than 350,000 clones in its table, and 80% to 90% of those were observed once. The ten biggest clones cover about 10% of the sample.

Summary of the overall study and its limitations: The amount of clinical and demographic metadata varied by source and participant and was provided uncurated.

A note on this clone: The specificity of this receptor is unknown. Per-base quality was not reported, and no clone a single base away is much larger than it.

V loses 6 bases of germline sequence and J loses 2 bases, and the interval between the two ends is 7 bases. Reading from cysteine to phenylalanine, the CDR3 counts 12 amino acids. Only the CDR3 region is kept as DNA, spanning 36 bases read in frame from base 1. The germline V gene specifies MDHEN as CDR1 and SYDVKM as CDR2. This chain is built from TRBV28 and TRBJ2-5; TRBD1 might be the D gene, on 6 matching bases. The specimen sequenced was peripheral blood. This receptor was obtained from a woman aged 25 to 39 with COVID-19, enrolled during active disease. DNA sequence: TGTGCCAGCAGCGGACAGCAAGAGACCCAGTACTTC. This codes for CASSGQQETQYF.